A selection of T cell receptor beta chains follows, all from one sample in a study of blood T cell repertoires in COVID-19. The table came from immunoSEQ multiplex PCR; TCRdb's copy has only in-frame clones and leaves some out. Among around 150,000 clones listed, around 83% were seen once. Sequencing used peripheral blood. The origin of the receptors is a woman aged 50 to 60 in a cohort sampled during active or convalescent COVID-19. CDR3s include the opening cysteine and the closing phenylalanine or tryptophan. D genes are given only for firm matches. A row's size may be missing; if present it is once, few, many or a size class.

D gene	V gene	clone size	J gene	CDR3 protein	CDR3 DNA
TRBD1	TRBV16	.	TRBJ2-7	CASSPRDRVYEQYF	TGTGCCAGCAGCCCTCGGGACAGAGTCTACGAGCAGTACTTC
.	TRBV9	once	TRBJ1-2	CASSVDRANYGYTF	TGTGCCAGCAGCGTAGACAGAGCTAACTATGGCTACACCTTC
TRBD1	TRBV23-1	.	TRBJ2-2	CASSHRQGCVTGELFF	TGCGCCAGCAGTCACCGACAGGGGTGTGTCACCGGGGAGCTGTTTTTT
.	TRBV19	.	TRBJ1-6	CASSSQGMESPLHF	TGTGCCAGTAGTAGTCAGGGGATGGAATCACCCCTCCACTTT
.	TRBV5-5	.	TRBJ2-3	CASTTGGTDTQYF	TGTGCCAGCACCACTGGCGGGACAGATACGCAGTATTTT
TRBD2	TRBV30	.	TRBJ2-1	CAWSVLTSSGANEQFF	TGTGCCTGGAGTGTTCTGACGTCTAGCGGGGCAAATGAGCAGTTCTTC
TRBD1	TRBV10-3	.	TRBJ2-5	CAISDPRGQDLETQYF	TGTGCCATCAGTGATCCTAGAGGACAGGATTTGGAGACCCAGTACTTC
TRBD1	TRBV19	.	TRBJ1-4	CASSILGQGGEKLFF	TGTGCCAGTAGTATATTAGGACAGGGTGGTGAAAAACTGTTTTTT
TRBD2	TRBV18	.	TRBJ2-1	CASSPPSGDYNEQFF	TGTGCCAGCTCACCACCCAGCGGGGATTACAATGAGCAGTTCTTC
TRBD1	TRBV3-1/TRBV3-2	.	TRBJ2-7	CASSQVQGSNEQYF	TGTGCCAGCAGCCAAGTACAGGGGAGCAACGAGCAGTACTTC
TRBD1	TRBV7-7	.	TRBJ2-2	CASSPAGDRGSGELFF	TGTGCTAGCAGCCCAGCCGGGGACAGGGGAAGTGGGGAGCTGTTTTTT
TRBD2	TRBV10-3	once	TRBJ2-3	CAISVTSGGSTDTQYF	TGTGCCATCAGCGTGACTAGCGGGGGATCCACAGATACGCAGTATTTT
TRBD1	TRBV3-1/TRBV3-2	.	TRBJ1-2	CASSQNPGGTGYTF	TGTGCCAGCAGCCAAAACCCAGGGGGTACTGGCTACACCTTC
.	TRBV7-2	.	TRBJ1-2	CASSPGGGLKDGYTF	TGTGCCAGCAGCCCGGGGGGAGGTTTGAAGGATGGCTACACCTTC
TRBD1	TRBV13	.	TRBJ2-7	CASSFAHRGRRYEQYF	TGTGCCAGCAGCTTCGCCCACAGGGGGAGACGTTACGAGCAGTACTTC
.	TRBV11-2	.	TRBJ2-5	CASSFSGSPGETQYF	TGTGCCAGCAGCTTTAGCGGTTCGCCGGGGGAGACCCAGTACTTC
.	TRBV19	.	TRBJ1-5	CASSPGVGQPQHF	TGTGCCAGTAGCCCCGGGGTTGGTCAGCCCCAGCATTTT
TRBD2	TRBV7-8	.	TRBJ2-1	CASSSGTIYNEQFF	TGTGCCAGCAGCTCCGGGACTATCTACAATGAGCAGTTCTTC
.	TRBV5-1	few	TRBJ2-7	CASSRGDRSYEQYF	TGCGCCAGCAGCCGGGGGGACAGGTCCTACGAGCAGTACTTC
TRBD2	TRBV3-1/TRBV3-2	.	TRBJ2-1	CASSQESLAGGRSYNEQFF	TGTGCCAGCAGCCAAGAGAGCTTAGCGGGGGGCCGCTCCTACAATGAGCAGTTCTTC
.	TRBV5-1	.	TRBJ1-3	CASRTDRSSGNTIYF	TGCGCCAGCCGAACCGACAGGAGCTCTGGAAACACCATATATTTT
.	TRBV7-3	.	TRBJ1-2	CASSLTGTGGYGYTF	TGTGCCAGCAGCTTAACAGGGACGGGGGGATATGGCTACACCTTC
.	TRBV15	.	TRBJ1-3	CATSTGSGNTIYF	TGTGCCACCAGCACCGGTTCTGGAAACACCATATATTTT
TRBD1	TRBV6-5	.	TRBJ2-7	CASKSQGAAGQYF	TGTGCCAGCAAGAGCCAGGGGGCGGCGGGGCAGTACTTC
TRBD1	TRBV16	.	TRBJ1-2	CASSPRDRRDYGYTF	TGTGCCAGCAGCCCGCGGGACAGGAGGGACTATGGCTACACCTTC
.	TRBV25-1	.	TRBJ1-6	CASSVSGYNSPLHF	TGTGCCAGCAGTGTTTCAGGGTACAATTCACCCCTCCACTTT
TRBD2	TRBV29-1	few	TRBJ2-1	CSASGGGGGSYNEQFF	TGCAGCGCGTCGGGTGGTGGCGGGGGATCCTACAATGAGCAGTTCTTC
.	TRBV18	.	TRBJ2-5	CASSPSASMRETQYF	TGTGCCAGCTCACCATCGGCTAGCATGAGAGAGACCCAGTACTTC
.	TRBV3-1/TRBV3-2	many	TRBJ2-7	CASSQDMRYPPEQYF	TGTGCCAGCAGCCAAGATATGCGCTACCCCCCGGAGCAGTACTTC
.	TRBV2	.	TRBJ2-3	CASSGQGPLVDTQYF	TGTGCCAGCAGTGGGCAGGGCCCATTAGTAGATACGCAGTATTTT
.	TRBV6-5	.	TRBJ1-1	CASSLGIYTEAFF	TGTGCCAGCAGTCTAGGTATTTACACTGAAGCTTTCTTT
.	TRBV27	.	TRBJ2-1	CASSFVANEQFF	TGTGCCAGCAGTTTCGTAGCTAATGAGCAGTTCTTC
TRBD1	TRBV30	.	TRBJ2-4	CAFGQGATLAKNIQYF	TGTGCCTTCGGACAGGGGGCTACCTTAGCCAAAAACATTCAGTACTTC
.	TRBV19	once	TRBJ2-7	CASKVQGNSYEQYF	TGTGCCAGTAAGGTTCAGGGTAATTCCTACGAGCAGTACTTC
TRBD2	TRBV4-1	few	TRBJ2-2	CASTSLAGGPPGELFF	TGCGCCAGCACCTCACTAGCGGGGGGTCCCCCCGGGGAGCTGTTTTTT
.	TRBV7-2	.	TRBJ2-7	CASSFDIFYEQYF	TGTGCCAGCAGCTTCGACATTTTCTACGAGCAGTACTTC
TRBD2	TRBV9	.	TRBJ2-1	CASSVGTSGGNEQFF	TGTGCCAGCAGCGTCGGGACTAGCGGGGGCAATGAGCAGTTCTTC
.	TRBV6-5	.	TRBJ1-6	CASSYGVYNSPLHF	TGTGCCAGCAGTTATGGAGTATATAATTCACCCCTCCACTTT
TRBD2	TRBV24-1	.	TRBJ2-1	CATSDWGLARWEQFF	TGTGCCACCAGTGATTGGGGACTAGCGAGATGGGAGCAGTTCTTC
TRBD2	TRBV5-1	few	TRBJ2-2	CASSLPKVTSAGELFF	TGCGCCAGCAGCTTGCCAAAAGTTACTAGCGCCGGGGAGCTGTTTTTT
.	TRBV15	.	TRBJ2-7	CATSRDLGTAYEQYF	TGTGCCACCAGCAGAGATTTGGGCACCGCCTACGAGCAGTACTTC
.	TRBV30	.	TRBJ2-5	CAWATGQETQYF	TGTGCCTGGGCTACGGGCCAAGAGACCCAGTACTTC
TRBD2	TRBV7-9	.	TRBJ2-2	CASSLGLAGVTGTGELFF	TGTGCCAGCAGCCTGGGACTAGCGGGGGTTACCGGGACCGGGGAGCTGTTTTTT
TRBD2	TRBV30	.	TRBJ2-1	CAWRRAGNHNEQFF	TGTGCCTGGAGAAGAGCGGGGAACCACAATGAGCAGTTCTTC
TRBD1	TRBV15	.	TRBJ1-2	CATRGDRDYGYTF	TGTGCCACCAGGGGGGACAGGGACTATGGCTACACCTTC
.	TRBV2	.	TRBJ2-2	CASSEIQGRNGELFF	TGTGCCAGCAGTGAGATCCAGGGTAGGAACGGGGAGCTGTTTTTT